These 19 T cell receptor beta chains originate from one sample sequenced in a study of shared clonotypes between healthy human individuals. Generated by immunoSEQ multiplex PCR, the TCRdb table keeps only in-frame clones and is missing some. Of 2 million to 2.5 million clones in the sample, approximately 95% are singletons; the top ten hold about 0.13%. Sequencing used naive CD4+ T cells sorted from blood. Indicated subset: CD45RA+ positively selected. These receptors were collected from a man aged 18 to 30 in good health.

The chain carries TRBV5-4 and TRBJ1-2; possibly TRBD1 for D (5 bases). The germline gives CDR1 SGHNT, CDR2 YYREEE (reference sequence). V lost 4 bases, J lost 7 bases, and 14 bases lay in between. The CDR3 is 13 amino acids. The CDR3 sequence: CASSRQNSFGYTF. The CDR3 bases are TGTGCCAGCAGCCGACAGAACTCCTTTGGCTACACCTTC.

The gene calls are TRBV7-2 and TRBJ2-5; D unresolved. The CDR3 has 13 amino acids. Germline CDR1 and CDR2: SGHTA and FQGNSA. The V end lost 1 base, the J end lost 3 bases, and 6 bases lay between the germline ends. The CDR3 region has the DNA TGTGCCAGCAGCTTAGGACCGGAAGAGACCCAGTACTTC. It specifies CASSLGPEETQYF. Variable domain in full (rest from reference TRBV7-2 and TRBJ2-5): GAGVSQSPSNKVTEKGKDVELRCDPISGHTALYWYRQSLGQGLEFLIYFQGNSAPDKSGLPSDRFSAERTGGSVSTLTIQRTQQEDSAVYLCASSLGPEETQYFGPGTRLLVL.

V usage is TRBV25-1 and J usage is TRBJ2-6, with TRBD1 matching over 8 bases. The CDR3 has 15 amino acids. The V segment lost 6 bases and the J segment 4 bases; nucleotides outside the gene matches: 5. The germline V gene has CDR1 MGHDK and CDR2 SYGVNS. The CDR3 region has the DNA TGTGCCAGCAGCCGGACAGGGAACGGGGCCAACGTCCTGACTTTC. It specifies CASSRTGNGANVLTF.

This chain uses TRBV7-2 with TRBJ2-1; D ambiguous. Germline loops: CDR1 SGHTA, CDR2 FQGNSA. The CDR3 has 16 residues. Trimming took off 4 bases at V and 7 bases at J, with 20 bases between the two ends. CDR3 in amino acids: CASSSSVNRETNEQFF. The CDR3 DNA reads TGTGCCAGCAGCTCGTCCGTCAACAGAGAGACTAATGAGCAGTTCTTC.

CDR3 DNA: TGTGCCAGCTCACCAGACTTTCAAGAGACCCAGTACTTC. Residues: CASSPDFQETQYF. The rearrangement uses TRBV18 and TRBJ2-5; D is undetermined. Trimming left V 2 bases short and J 2 bases short, with 6 bases between. Germline values: CDR1 KGHSH, CDR2 LQKENI. This CDR3 region has 13 residues.

This chain uses TRBV2 with TRBJ2-7; maybe TRBD1 (5 bases). Germline CDR1 reads SNHLY; CDR2 reads FYNNEI. CDR3 size: 14 residues. Trimming pared 6 bases from V and 4 bases from J, leaving 16 bases between. CDR3 in amino acids: CASSPAGINYEQYF. Written as DNA, the CDR3 is TGTGCCAGCAGCCCCGCAGGGATTAATTACGAGCAGTACTTC. Supplemented by reference TRBV2 and TRBJ2-7, the full variable domain reads EPEVTQTPSHQVTQMGQEVILRCVPISNHLYFYWYRQILGQKVEFLVSFYNNEISEKSEIFDDQFSVERPDGSNFTLKIRSTKLEDSAMYFCASSPAGINYEQYFGPGTRLTVT.

V is TRBV5-1 and J is TRBJ2-6, with a possible D match to TRBD1 (5 bases). Germline V lookup: CDR1 SGHRS, CDR2 YFSETQ. There are 17 residues in the CDR3. The ends were cut back, 0 bases at V and 0 bases at J, with 10 bases in the middle. The CDR3 spells CASSLGQLSSGANVLTF. The CDR3 region has the DNA TGCGCCAGCAGCTTGGGACAGTTAAGCTCTGGGGCCAACGTCCTGACTTTC.

As to this clone: One end of the junction fails to match germline, which may point to a read error. This sequence joins TRBV27 and TRBJ1-6; TRBD1 matches 12 bases. From germline, CDR1 is MNHEY and CDR2 SMNVEV (reference sequence). The CDR3 runs to 15 residues. CDR3 nucleotide sequence: TGTGCCAGCAGGGGGGACAGGGGGCTTTATTCACCCCCCCACTTT. Amino acid sequence: CASRGDRGLYSPPHF.

This clone was picked up one time. The chain has TRBV25-1 and TRBJ1-2; tentatively, D is TRBD1 (5 bases). The CDR3 has 13 residues. The V end was cut by 5 bases, the J end by 7 bases, with 14 bases between. Germline lookup yields CDR1 MGHDK and CDR2 SYGVNS. For the CDR3, the DNA is TGTGCCAGCAGTCGTTGGCCTGGGGGTGGCTACACCTTC. It codes for CASSRWPGGGYTF.

A remark on this clone: Other nucleotide sequences from this sample produce the same CDR3. The chain couples TRBV2 to TRBJ2-2; D ambiguous. From germline, CDR1 is SNHLY and CDR2 FYNNEI. CDR3 length equals 15 residues. V was clipped by 1 base and J by 0 bases, with 6 bases between them. Here the CDR3 DNA reads TGTGCCAGCAGTGAAGTTGCCGCGAACACCGGGGAGCTGTTTTTT. Encoded protein: CASSEVAANTGELFF.

On this clone itself: This same CDR3 is encoded by further DNA sequences in the sample. V gene TRBV6-5 combines with J gene TRBJ2-5; 13 bases are shared with TRBD2. V shed 5 bases, J shed 2 bases, and the junction held 2 bases outside the gene matches. The CDR3 runs 15 residues. Germline values: CDR1 MNHEY, CDR2 SVGAGI. CDR3 residues: CASSRTSGGQETQYF. The CDR3 coding sequence is TGTGCCAGCAGTCGGACTAGCGGGGGTCAAGAGACCCAGTACTTC.

This clone was found once. The chain joins TRBV10-2 to TRBJ2-3; 8 bases line up with TRBD2. This CDR3 comprises 14 residues. V was clipped by 4 bases and J by 1 base; unmatched bases: 1. Germline CDR1 is WSHSY and CDR2 is SAAADI. DNA of the CDR3: TGCGCCAGCAGTGGGCGGGGGGGCACAGATACGCAGTATTTT. Protein sequence: CASSGRGGTDTQYF.

The chain links TRBV5-6 to TRBJ2-1, with 7 bases aligning to TRBD2. The CDR3 has 16 residues. Germline CDR1 SGHDT, CDR2 YYEEEE. With V trimmed by 0 bases and J by 0 bases, 3 bases remained unmatched. The CDR3 here is CASSLEGGSSYNEQFF. CDR3 coding DNA: TGTGCCAGCAGCTTGGAAGGCGGGAGCTCCTACAATGAGCAGTTCTTC.

The chain recombines TRBV28 with TRBJ2-5, with 8 bases aligning to TRBD1. The CDR3 is 16 residues long. J was trimmed by 0 bases and V by 5 bases; bases with no gene match: 8. Per the germline V gene, CDR1 is MDHEN and CDR2 is SYDVKM. The CDR3 sequence: CASSPGNRGYQETQYF. CDR3 DNA: TGTGCCAGCAGTCCAGGGAACAGGGGGTACCAAGAGACCCAGTACTTC.

The chain uses TRBV9 and TRBJ2-1; TRBD2 might be the D (6 bases). The germline CDR1 and CDR2 sequences are SGDLS and YYNGEE. Trimming left V 0 bases short and J 14 bases short, with 18 bases between. There are 14 residues in the CDR3. CDR3 amino acids: CASSVDSSGPREFF. The CDR3 nucleotides are TGTGCCAGCAGCGTAGATAGTAGCGGTCCCCGGGAGTTCTTC.

V usage is TRBV6-6 and J usage is TRBJ2-1; D might be TRBD1 (5 bases). Germline lookup yields CDR1 MNHNY and CDR2 SVGAGI (reference sequence). CDR3 size: 16 residues. V shed 6 bases and J shed 2 bases, with 17 bases lying between them. The CDR3 loop is CASSRSAGRTYNEQFF. CDR3 sequence (DNA): TGTGCCAGCAGCCGTTCCGCAGGGCGCACCTACAATGAGCAGTTCTTC.

This clone was counted a single time. The genes are TRBV29-1 and TRBJ2-3; 7 bases match TRBD1. In germline, CDR1 is SQVTM, CDR2 ANQGSEA. The junction had 6 bases not matched to a gene; V was cut back by 0 bases and J by 6 bases. The CDR3 has 14 amino acids. Written as DNA, the CDR3 is TGCAGCGTTGAAGATCCCCAGGGGGTGGATACGCAGTATTTT. Its translation: CSVEDPQGVDTQYF.

The gene calls are TRBV9 and TRBJ2-2; the D gene is possibly TRBD2 (7 bases). V was pared by 7 bases and J by 5 bases, with 18 bases between. The CDR3 is made up of 15 amino acids. Germline lookup yields CDR1 SGDLS and CDR2 YYNGEE. CDR3 sequence reads: CASALGGRGTGELFF. The CDR3 DNA reads as TGTGCCAGCGCCCTGGGGGGGCGGGGTACCGGGGAGCTGTTTTTT.

V and J are TRBV6-1 and TRBJ2-3; possible D gene TRBD1, 5 bases. Germline-derived CDR1 and CDR2 are MNHNS and SASEGT. V shed 4 bases and J shed 0 bases, with 11 bases lying between them. The CDR3 extends over 15 amino acids. The CDR3 nucleotides are TGTGCCAGCAGTGGGACACCCTCTAGCACAGATACGCAGTATTTT. Protein: CASSGTPSSTDTQYF.